A single sample gave rise to the 27 T cell receptor beta chains below, sequenced in a study of T-cell memory formation after mild COVID-19. TCRdb reprocessed the 5' RACE reads with MiXCR, giving one entry per CDR3 protein. The sample lists around 300,000 distinct CDR3 sequences; 14% were seen once. Material for sequencing was PBMCs or a T cell subset sorted from them (not recorded which). Receptors originate from a man in his late teens or twenties who had mild COVID-19 (a few samples of this study predate the infection). Cell type and time point are not known.

Many counts were recorded for this clonotype. V is TRBV7-2 and J is TRBJ2-7; 9 bases are a match to TRBD2. After removal of 4 bases from V and 2 bases from J, the junction contained 0 bases not matched to a gene. This CDR3 is built from 13 residues. Germline-derived CDR1 and CDR2 are SGHTA and FQGNSA. The CDR3 loop reads CASSWTSAYEQYV. As DNA, the CDR3 is TGTGCCAGCAGCTGGACTAGCGCCTACGAGCAGTACGTC.

The rearrangement links TRBV27 to TRBJ2-5; no clear D. Germline-derived CDR1 and CDR2 are MNHEY and SMNVEV (reference sequence). This CDR3 is 15 amino acids long. The germline V and J ends were trimmed by 6 bases and 0 bases, with 14 bases remaining between them. The CDR3 sequence is CASRRTPVYQETQYF. DNA for the CDR3: TGTGCCAGCAGACGGACCCCTGTGTACCAAGAGACCCAGTACTTC.

The sample holds a few counts of this clonotype. The CDR3 bases are TGCGCCAGCAGCACTGCTTCGAACTATGGCTACACCTTC. Translating gives CASSTASNYGYTF. The chain uses TRBV5-1 and TRBJ1-2; D is undetermined. This CDR3 has 13 amino acids. Germline CDR1 reads SGHRS; CDR2 reads YFSETQ. The V end was cut by 4 bases, the J end by 2 bases, with 9 bases between.

Only a few counts were recorded for this clonotype. The gene calls are TRBV15 and TRBJ2-5, with D tentatively TRBD2 (6 bases). CDR1 and CDR2 from the germline V gene are LNHNV and YYDKDF (reference sequence). There are 16 residues in the CDR3. V lost 3 bases, J lost 2 bases, and 16 bases lay in between. CDR3 sequence reads: CATSSWTGDPQETQYF. In DNA, the CDR3 is TGTGCCACCAGCAGTTGGACGGGGGACCCTCAAGAGACCCAGTACTTC.

The chain has TRBV5-1 and TRBJ2-1; D may be TRBD1 or TRBD2 (5 bases each). The CDR3 contains 14 residues. CDR1 is SGHRS, CDR2 YFSETQ, per germline. V lost 4 bases and J 8 bases, leaving 16 bases between the germline ends. The CDR3 is CASSPPGVGDEQFF. Written as DNA, the CDR3 is TGCGCCAGCAGCCCCCCCGGGGTGGGGGATGAGCAGTTCTTC.

This clonotype was counted between two and nine times. The chain employs TRBV12-3 or TRBV12-4 and TRBJ1-4; no firm D call. The CDR3 has 16 amino acids. V was shortened by 4 bases and J by 6 bases, with 18 bases between the two germline ends. The CDR3 DNA reads as TGTGCCAGCAGTTCCGCCACGGCGGGGTTGGATGAAAAACTGTTTTTT. Amino acids: CASSSATAGLDEKLFF.

This clonotype turned up a few times. The chain couples TRBV7-6 to TRBJ2-5; 7 nucleotides agree with TRBD1. CDR3 length: 15 residues. V dropped 0 bases and J dropped 7; count of bases not matched to a gene: 8. The germline V gene encodes CDR1 SGHVS and CDR2 FNYEAQ. The CDR3 coding sequence is TGTGCCAGCAGCTTAGCGAGAGGGGGCGCGGGGACCCAGTACTTC. Its translation is CASSLARGGAGTQYF.

This clonotype was seen only a few times. CDR3 sequence reads: CSAPSGLNTEAFF. The CDR3 coding sequence is TGCAGTGCCCCCTCGGGGTTGAACACTGAAGCTTTCTTT. The rearrangement links TRBV20-1 to TRBJ1-1; the D is unclear. V gave up 6 bases and J gave up 0 bases, with 11 bases separating them. Germline V lookup: CDR1 DFQATT, CDR2 SNEGSKA (reference sequence). This CDR3 region has 13 residues.

This clonotype came up many times. The chain carries TRBV11-1 and TRBJ2-6; D remains ambiguous. Deletions cut 4 bases from V and 0 bases from J, with 13 bases between. The CDR3 has 17 residues. Germline V lookup: CDR1 SGHAT, CDR2 FQDESV (reference sequence). CDR3 sequence: CASSSFQYGSGANVLTF. The CDR3 nucleotides are TGTGCCAGCAGCTCCTTCCAGTACGGCTCTGGGGCCAACGTCCTGACTTTC.

This clonotype was observed a few times. V is TRBV20-1 and J is TRBJ2-1; 16 nucleotides match TRBD2. The germline gives CDR1 DFQATT, CDR2 SNEGSKA (reference sequence). V lost 3 bases, J lost 7 bases, and 3 bases stayed unmatched. The length of the CDR3 is 15 residues. The CDR3 coding sequence is TGCAGTGCTAGGAGGGGACTAGCGGGGGGGAATGAGCAGTTCTTC. Translated: CSARRGLAGGNEQFF.

This rearrangement joins TRBV5-6 to TRBJ2-3; 8 bases are a match to TRBD2. Per the germline V gene, CDR1 is SGHDT and CDR2 is YYEEEE. V trimming: 0 bases; J trimming: 2 bases; junction bases outside the gene matches: 5. The CDR3 covers 16 residues. CDR3: CASSLGLAYNTDTQYF. In DNA, the CDR3 is TGTGCCAGCAGCTTGGGACTAGCGTATAACACAGATACGCAGTATTTT. Combining the CDR3 with reference TRBV5-6 and TRBJ2-3 gives the whole variable domain DAGVTQSPTHLIKTRGQQVTLRCSPKSGHDTVSWYQQALGQGPQFIFQYYEEEERQRGNFPDRFSGHQFPNYSSELNVNALLLGDSALYLCASSLGLAYNTDTQYFGPGTRLTVL.

The chain has TRBV19 and TRBJ2-2, with D uncertain. This CDR3 spans 14 amino acids. Germline-derived CDR1 and CDR2 are LNHDA and SQIVND (reference sequence). V shed 5 bases and J shed 5 bases, with 12 bases lying between them. In DNA form, the CDR3 reads TGTGCCAGTAGTTTGAGCCCAAGTACCGGGGAGCTGTTTTTT. Translating gives CASSLSPSTGELFF.

This clonotype was detected many times. This chain connects TRBV5-1 to TRBJ2-5; D is ambiguous. From germline, CDR1 is SGHRS and CDR2 YFSETQ. The CDR3 covers 13 residues. Deletions cut 2 bases from V and 2 bases from J, with 7 bases between. CDR3 bases: TGCGCCAGCAGCTTATACAGTCAAGAGACCCAGTACTTC. Its protein is CASSLYSQETQYF.

The chain employs TRBV2 and TRBJ2-1, with 9 bases matching TRBD1. CDR1 is SNHLY, CDR2 FYNNEI, per germline. The CDR3 loop spans 15 amino acids. After removal of 4 bases from V and 4 bases from J, the junction contained 5 bases not matched to a gene. The CDR3 here is CASSAGQGAYNEQFF. Written as DNA, the CDR3 is TGTGCCAGCAGTGCGGGACAGGGAGCGTACAATGAGCAGTTCTTC.

The rearrangement links TRBV27 to TRBJ1-2, with 9 nucleotides matching TRBD1. Trimming at V came to 7 bases and at J to 3 bases, leaving 6 bases not matched to a gene. The V gene's germline CDR1 is MNHEY and CDR2 SMNVEV (reference sequence). The CDR3 sequence is 14 residues long. The chain's CDR3 is CASTTGGVDYGYTF. In DNA, the CDR3 is TGTGCCAGCACCACAGGGGGCGTCGACTATGGCTACACCTTC.

A note on this clonotype: Germline is not matched at one junction end, which may reflect a read error. V and J are TRBV7-7 and TRBJ2-1; D may be TRBD1 or TRBD2 (5 bases each). The germline V gene has CDR1 SSHAT and CDR2 FNYEAQ (reference sequence). This CDR3 comprises 16 residues. The CDR3 loop reads CASSLGTAGSYNEQFF. The DNA for the CDR3 is TGTGCTAGCAGCTTAGGGACCGCAGGCTCCTACAATGAGCAGTTCTTC. Full variable domain (rest looked up from reference TRBV7-7 and TRBJ2-1): GAGVSQSPRYKVTKRGQDVTLRCDPISSHATLYWYQQALGQGPEFLTYFNYEAQPDKSGLPSDRFSAERPEGSISTLTIQRTEQRDSAMYRCASSLGTAGSYNEQFFGPGTRLTVL.

The sample holds a few counts of this clonotype. This chain connects TRBV5-1 to TRBJ1-2, with 7 positions matching TRBD1. The CDR3 covers 14 residues. The V and J ends lost 0 bases and 5 bases, in that order; junction bases with no gene match: 4. The V gene's germline CDR1 is SGHRS and CDR2 YFSETQ. The CDR3 reads CASSLAGGQYGYTF. For the CDR3, the DNA is TGCGCCAGCAGCTTGGCCGGGGGACAGTATGGCTACACCTTC.

This clonotype has just a few counts. The CDR3: CASSYSVGQETQYF. CDR3 nucleotide sequence: TGTGCCAGCAGTTACTCGGTAGGCCAAGAGACCCAGTACTTC. V is TRBV6-5 and J is TRBJ2-5; D not resolved. The CDR3 runs 14 residues. CDR1 is MNHEY and CDR2 is SVGAGI in the germline V gene. The V end lost 0 bases, the J end lost 1 base, and 6 bases lay between the germline ends.

The J gene is TRBJ2-3, the V gene TRBV5-1, with D perhaps matching TRBD1 (6 bases). The germline V gene encodes CDR1 SGHRS and CDR2 YFSETQ. V lost 0 bases and J 2 bases, leaving 13 bases between the germline ends. The CDR3 sequence is 16 residues long. CDR3 in DNA: TGCGCCAGCAGCTTGGTTCAGGGGTCAGACACAGATACGCAGTATTTT. Translating it yields CASSLVQGSDTDTQYF.

This clonotype was recorded a few times. The chain couples TRBV10-3 to TRBJ2-5; 14 nucleotides match TRBD2. Germline V gene sequence: CDR1 ENHRY, CDR2 SYGVKD. The length of the CDR3 is 17 residues. With V trimmed by 2 bases and J by 2 bases, 4 bases remained unmatched. The CDR3, as DNA: TGTGCCATCAGTGAGGTGGGGACTAGCGGGGGTCAAGAGACCCAGTACTTC. Residues: CAISEVGTSGGQETQYF.

This clonotype appeared a few times. The chain couples TRBV7-6 to TRBJ1-2; tentative D call: TRBD1 (5 bases). The V gene lost 4 bases and the J gene lost 6 bases, with 12 bases spanning the gap. This CDR3 spans 13 amino acids. The germline CDR1 and CDR2 sequences are SGHVS and FNYEAQ. The CDR3 is CASSSPGGDGYTF. In DNA, the CDR3 is TGTGCCAGCAGCTCCCCCGGGGGAGATGGCTACACCTTC.

In this sample, this clonotype turned up a few times. The rearrangement uses TRBV7-2 and TRBJ2-1, with D tentatively TRBD1 (6 bases). CDR3 length equals 18 residues. Trimming cost V 5 bases and J 6 bases, with 26 bases left between them. Germline V lookup: CDR1 SGHTA, CDR2 FQGNSA. The CDR3 DNA is TGTGCCAGCAGCACCGTACAGGGCCAGGGATTTTTTACCAATGAGCAGTTCTTC. It translates to CASSTVQGQGFFTNEQFF.

The J gene is TRBJ2-3, the V gene TRBV5-1; 9 bases line up with TRBD2. The V gene's germline CDR1 is SGHRS and CDR2 YFSETQ. The CDR3 consists of 17 residues. Unmatched junction bases numbered 11, after V lost 4 bases and J lost 2 bases. The CDR3 spells CASSPGRGGRATDTQYF. In DNA, the CDR3 is TGCGCCAGCAGCCCAGGGCGGGGGGGCAGAGCCACAGATACGCAGTATTTT.

The chain is built from TRBV15 and TRBJ1-5, with 8 bases fitting TRBD1. With V trimmed by 0 bases and J by 7 bases, 5 bases remained unmatched. The CDR3 loop spans 15 amino acids. Germline V CDR1 and CDR2: LNHNV, YYDKDF (reference sequence). The CDR3 sequence is CATSRDRGPGQPQHF. For the CDR3, the DNA is TGTGCCACCAGCAGAGACAGGGGGCCCGGGCAGCCCCAGCATTTT.

This CDR3 reads CASIHGGNTIYF. In nucleotides, the CDR3 is TGTGCCAGCATCCACGGGGGAAACACCATATATTTT. V and J are TRBV6-6 and TRBJ1-3; no reliable D call. Trimming stripped 7 bases from V and 4 bases from J, with 8 bases between. Germline lookup yields CDR1 MNHNY and CDR2 SVGAGI (reference sequence). This CDR3 is built from 12 residues.

The rearrangement links TRBV4-1 to TRBJ1-1; the D gene is possibly TRBD1 (6 bases). The CDR3 totals 17 residues. The germline V and J ends were trimmed by 0 bases and 5 bases, with 19 bases remaining between them. Germline values: CDR1 MGHRA, CDR2 YSYEKL. The CDR3 region is CASSQERQGFMVTEAFF. In DNA form, the CDR3 reads TGCGCCAGCAGCCAAGAGCGGCAGGGGTTCATGGTTACTGAAGCTTTCTTT.

This clonotype was recorded a few times. The J gene is TRBJ1-1, the V gene TRBV7-9; tentatively, D is TRBD1 (5 bases). The germline V gene has CDR1 SEHNR and CDR2 FQNEAQ (reference sequence). Trimming shortened V by 5 bases and J by 5 bases, and 27 bases separated the two germline ends. There are 18 residues in the CDR3. CDR3 sequence: CASSVGTASRWGSTEAFF. CDR3 DNA: TGTGCCAGCAGCGTGGGGACCGCAAGTAGGTGGGGTTCTACTGAAGCTTTCTTT.